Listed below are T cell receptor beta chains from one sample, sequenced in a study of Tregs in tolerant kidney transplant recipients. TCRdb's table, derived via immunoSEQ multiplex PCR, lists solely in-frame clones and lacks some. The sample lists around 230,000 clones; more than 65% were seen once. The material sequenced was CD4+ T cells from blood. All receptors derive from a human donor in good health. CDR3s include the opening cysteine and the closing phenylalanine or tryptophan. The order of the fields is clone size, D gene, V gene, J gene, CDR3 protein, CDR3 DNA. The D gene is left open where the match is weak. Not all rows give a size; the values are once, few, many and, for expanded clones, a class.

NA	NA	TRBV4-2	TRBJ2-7	CASSQEVVRVDEQYF	TGTGCCAGCAGCCAAGAAGTAGTCAGGGTGGACGAGCAGTACTTC
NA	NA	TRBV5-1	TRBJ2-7	CASRLQGGSYEQYF	TGCGCCAGCAGGCTACAGGGTGGATCCTACGAGCAGTACTTC
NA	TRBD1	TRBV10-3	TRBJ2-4	CAISTGQGAIKNIQYF	TGTGCCATCAGTACCGGACAGGGGGCTATTAAAAACATTCAGTACTTC
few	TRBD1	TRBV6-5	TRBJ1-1	CASRTGGTEAFF	TGTGCCAGCAGGACAGGGGGCACTGAAGCTTTCTTT
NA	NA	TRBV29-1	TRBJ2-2	CSVVAWNTGELFF	TGCAGCGTTGTAGCCTGGAACACCGGGGAGCTGTTTTTT
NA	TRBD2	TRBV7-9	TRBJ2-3	CASSSREVGDTQYF	TGTGCCAGCAGCTCCCGGGAGGTCGGAGATACGCAGTATTTT
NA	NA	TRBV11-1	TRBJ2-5	CASSLEARGETQYF	TGTGCCAGCAGCTTAGAGGCCAGGGGAGAGACCCAGTACTTC
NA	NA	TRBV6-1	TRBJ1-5	CASSLVSNQPQHF	TGTGCCAGCTCATTGGTTTCCAATCAGCCCCAGCATTTT
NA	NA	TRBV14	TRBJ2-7	CASSQGSRGSGAYEQYF	TGTGCCAGCAGCCAAGGGTCGAGGGGTAGCGGTGCCTACGAGCAGTACTTC
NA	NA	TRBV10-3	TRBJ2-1	CAISPKGSGYNEQFF	TGTGCCATCAGCCCTAAGGGATCGGGTTACAATGAGCAGTTCTTC
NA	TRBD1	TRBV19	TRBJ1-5	CAAGTGRNRNQPQHF	TGTGCCGCCGGGACAGGGAGAAATCGCAATCAGCCCCAGCATTTT
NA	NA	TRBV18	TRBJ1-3	CASSPGASSGNTIYF	TGTGCCAGCTCACCAGGGGCGAGCTCTGGAAACACCATATATTTT
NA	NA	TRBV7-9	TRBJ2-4	CASSLVVRAIGNIQYF	TGTGCCAGCAGCTTAGTAGTGAGGGCGATCGGGAACATTCAGTACTTC
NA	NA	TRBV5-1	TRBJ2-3	CASSPGWYGSTDTQYF	TGCGCCAGCAGCCCAGGATGGTATGGGAGCACAGATACGCAGTATTTT
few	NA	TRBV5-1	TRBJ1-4	CASSLAGGDEKLFF	TGCGCCAGCAGCTTGGCCGGGGGAGATGAAAAACTGTTTTTT
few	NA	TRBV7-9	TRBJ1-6	CASSLGMAGVQSPLHF	TGTGCCAGCAGCTTAGGGATGGCGGGGGTTCAGTCACCCCTCCACTTT
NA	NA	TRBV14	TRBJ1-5	CANRGDDRSNQPQHF	TGTGCCAACCGGGGGGACGATAGAAGCAATCAGCCCCAGCATTTT
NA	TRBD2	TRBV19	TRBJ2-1	CASSPGTSGRAGEQFF	TGTGCCAGTAGTCCGGGGACTAGCGGGAGGGCCGGTGAGCAGTTCTTC
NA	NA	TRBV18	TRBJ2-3	CASSPRVGSSDTQYF	TGTGCCAGCTCACCACGTGTAGGGAGCTCAGATACGCAGTATTTT
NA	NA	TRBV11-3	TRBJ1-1	CASSSIENTEAFF	TGTGCCAGCAGCTCAATCGAGAACACTGAAGCTTTCTTT
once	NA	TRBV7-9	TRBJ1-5	CASSLGGNSNQPQHF	TGTGCCAGCAGCTTGGGAGGGAATAGCAATCAGCCCCAGCATTTT
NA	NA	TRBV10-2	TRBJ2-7	CASTPAPPTGYEQYF	TGCGCCAGCACCCCTGCCCCCCCCACTGGGTACGAGCAGTACTTC
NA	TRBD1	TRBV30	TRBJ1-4	CAWRPGGAPATNEKLFF	TGTGCCTGGCGGCCAGGGGGCGCCCCGGCAACTAATGAAAAACTGTTTTTT
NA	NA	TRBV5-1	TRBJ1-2	CASSLGTENYGYTF	TGCGCCAGCAGCTTGGGGACAGAAAACTATGGCTACACCTTC
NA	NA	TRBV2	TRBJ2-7	CASRIGPWTYEQYF	TGTGCCAGCCGAATAGGGCCGTGGACCTACGAGCAGTACTTC
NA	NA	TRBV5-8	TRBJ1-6	CASSLMQGSKSNSPLHF	TGTGCCAGCAGCTTGATGCAGGGGTCAAAGAGCAATTCACCCCTCCACTTT
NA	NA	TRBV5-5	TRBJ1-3	CASSLRGFGNTIYF	TGTGCCAGCAGCTTAAGGGGATTTGGAAACACCATATATTTT
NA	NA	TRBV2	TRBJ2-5	CASSEARTQETQYF	TGTGCCAGCAGTGAAGCGCGGACCCAAGAGACCCAGTACTTC
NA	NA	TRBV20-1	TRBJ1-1	CSATRTTGTFF	TGCAGTGCTACGCGGACAACAGGGACTTTCTTT
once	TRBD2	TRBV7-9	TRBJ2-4	CASSYGLADPTGNIQYF	TGTGCCAGCAGCTATGGACTAGCGGACCCAACGGGAAACATTCAGTACTTC
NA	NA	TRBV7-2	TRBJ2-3	CASSLRGDSYIATDTQYF	TGTGCCAGCAGCTTAAGGGGGGACTCCTACATCGCCACAGATACGCAGTATTTT
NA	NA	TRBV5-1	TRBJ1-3	CASSVGHTSSGNTIYF	TGCGCCAGCAGCGTCGGACATACAAGCTCTGGAAACACCATATATTTT
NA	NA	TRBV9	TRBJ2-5	CASSPSLWGQETQYF	TGTGCCAGCAGCCCTAGCTTGTGGGGTCAAGAGACCCAGTACTTC
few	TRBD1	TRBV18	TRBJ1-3	CASSPSDRYSGNTIYF	TGTGCCAGCTCACCGTCGGACAGGTACTCTGGAAACACCATATATTTT
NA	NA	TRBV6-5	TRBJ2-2	CASSNRDEIGELFF	TGTGCCAGCAGTAACCGGGACGAGATCGGGGAGCTGTTTTTT
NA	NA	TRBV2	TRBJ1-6	CASRDHNSPLHF	TGTGCCAGCAGGGATCATAATTCACCCCTCCACTTT
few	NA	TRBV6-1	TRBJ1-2	CASSGQAPRGNYGYTF	TGTGCCAGCAGTGGACAGGCCCCCAGAGGGAACTATGGCTACACCTTC
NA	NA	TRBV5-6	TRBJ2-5	CASSLSTRETQYF	TGTGCCAGCAGCTTGTCGACTCGGGAGACCCAGTACTTC
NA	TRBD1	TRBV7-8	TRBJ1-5	CASSPRDRSNQPQHF	TGTGCCAGCAGCCCTCGGGACAGAAGCAATCAGCCCCAGCATTTT
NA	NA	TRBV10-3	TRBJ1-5	CAISGTDNQPQHF	TGTGCCATCAGTGGAACAGACAATCAGCCCCAGCATTTT
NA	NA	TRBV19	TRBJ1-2	CASRVDGLYGYTF	TGTGCCAGTAGAGTGGACGGACTCTATGGCTACACCTTC
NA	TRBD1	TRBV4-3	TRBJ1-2	CASSQLQQGAYGYTF	TGCGCCAGCAGCCAGCTTCAACAGGGGGCCTATGGCTACACCTTC
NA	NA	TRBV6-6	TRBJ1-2	CASSYSSAGMAYGYTF	TGTGCCAGCAGTTACTCGAGTGCAGGGATGGCCTATGGCTACACCTTC
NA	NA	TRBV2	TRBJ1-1	CASRVRQLNTEAFF	TGTGCCAGCAGGGTGAGGCAGCTGAACACTGAAGCTTTCTTT
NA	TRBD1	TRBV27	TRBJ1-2	CASSPGQGPYNYGYTF	TGTGCCAGCTCCCCGGGACAGGGACCTTATAACTATGGCTACACCTTC
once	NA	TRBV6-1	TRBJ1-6	CASSESPGRGNSPLHF	TGTGCCAGCAGTGAGTCCCCAGGCAGGGGTAATTCACCCCTCCACTTT
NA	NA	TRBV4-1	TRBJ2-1	CASSQLGSSYNEQFF	TGCGCCAGCAGCCAACTAGGTAGCTCCTACAATGAGCAGTTCTTC
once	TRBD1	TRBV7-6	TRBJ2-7	CASSFRGQGIYEQYF	TGTGCCAGCAGCTTCCGGGGACAGGGAATCTACGAGCAGTACTTC
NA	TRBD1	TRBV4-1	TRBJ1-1	CASSQGDRANTEAFF	TGCGCCAGCAGCCAAGGGGACAGGGCTAACACTGAAGCTTTCTTT
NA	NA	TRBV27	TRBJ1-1	CASSRWTVNTEAFF	TGTGCCAGCAGTCGGTGGACGGTGAACACTGAAGCTTTCTTT
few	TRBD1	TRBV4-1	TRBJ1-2	CASSQGDGTGVYGYTF	TGCGCCAGCAGCCAAGGGGATGGGACAGGGGTTTATGGCTACACCTTC
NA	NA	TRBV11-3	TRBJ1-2	CASSIGGYGYTF	TGTGCCAGCAGCATAGGGGGGTATGGCTACACCTTC
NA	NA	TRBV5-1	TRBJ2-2	CASSFLAYTGELFF	TGCGCCAGCAGCTTCCTGGCGTACACCGGGGAGCTGTTTTTT
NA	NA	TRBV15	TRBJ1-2	CATSPWGAGYGYTF	TGTGCCACCAGCCCTTGGGGAGCGGGCTATGGCTACACCTTC
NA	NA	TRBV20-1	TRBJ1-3	CSAWRRNTIYF	TGCAGTGCTTGGAGGAGAAACACCATATATTTT